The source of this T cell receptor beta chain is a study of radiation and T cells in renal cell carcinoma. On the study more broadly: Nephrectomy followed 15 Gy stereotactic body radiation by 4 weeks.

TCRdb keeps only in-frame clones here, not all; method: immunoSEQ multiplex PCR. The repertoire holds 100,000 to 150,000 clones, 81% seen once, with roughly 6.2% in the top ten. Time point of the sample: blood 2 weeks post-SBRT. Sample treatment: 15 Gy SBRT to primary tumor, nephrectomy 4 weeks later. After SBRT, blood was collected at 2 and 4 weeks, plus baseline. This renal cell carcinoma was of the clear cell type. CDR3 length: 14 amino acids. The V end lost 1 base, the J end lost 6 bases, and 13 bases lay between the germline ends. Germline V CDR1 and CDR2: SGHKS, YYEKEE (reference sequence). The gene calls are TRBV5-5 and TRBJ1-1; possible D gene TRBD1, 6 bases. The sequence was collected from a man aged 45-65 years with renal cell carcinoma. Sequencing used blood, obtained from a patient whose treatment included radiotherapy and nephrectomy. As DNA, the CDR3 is TGTGCCAGCAGCTTGCACAGGGTAGCCTCTGAAGCTTTCTTT. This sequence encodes CASSLHRVASEAFF.